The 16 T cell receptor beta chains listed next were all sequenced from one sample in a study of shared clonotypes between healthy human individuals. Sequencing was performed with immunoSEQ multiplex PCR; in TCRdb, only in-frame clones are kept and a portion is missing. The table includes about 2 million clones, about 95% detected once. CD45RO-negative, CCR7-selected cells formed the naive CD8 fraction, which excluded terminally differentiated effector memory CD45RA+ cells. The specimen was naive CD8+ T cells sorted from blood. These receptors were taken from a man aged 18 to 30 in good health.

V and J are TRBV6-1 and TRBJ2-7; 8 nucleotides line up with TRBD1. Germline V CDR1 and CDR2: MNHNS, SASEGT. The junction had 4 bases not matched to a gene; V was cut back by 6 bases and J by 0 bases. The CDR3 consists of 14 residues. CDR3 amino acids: CASRRQGPSYEQYF. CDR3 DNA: TGTGCCAGCAGACGACAGGGGCCCTCCTACGAGCAGTACTTC.

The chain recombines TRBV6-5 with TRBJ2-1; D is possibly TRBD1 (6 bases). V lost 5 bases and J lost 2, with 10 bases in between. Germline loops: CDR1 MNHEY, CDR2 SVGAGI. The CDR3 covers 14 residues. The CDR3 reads CASSTRGTYNEQFF. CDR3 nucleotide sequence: TGTGCCAGCAGTACCAGGGGTACCTACAATGAGCAGTTCTTC.

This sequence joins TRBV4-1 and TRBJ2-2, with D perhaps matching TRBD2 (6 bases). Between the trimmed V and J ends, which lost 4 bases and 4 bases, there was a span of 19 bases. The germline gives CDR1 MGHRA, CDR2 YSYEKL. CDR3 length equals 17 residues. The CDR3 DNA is TGCGCCAGCAGCCTAACCTTGGAGGGTCGGGGCACCGGGGAGCTGTTTTTT. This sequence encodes CASSLTLEGRGTGELFF.

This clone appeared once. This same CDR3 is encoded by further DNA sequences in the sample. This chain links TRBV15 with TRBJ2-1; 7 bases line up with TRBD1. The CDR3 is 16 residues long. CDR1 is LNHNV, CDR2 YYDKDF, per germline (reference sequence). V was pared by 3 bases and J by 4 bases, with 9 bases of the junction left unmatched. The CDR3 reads CATSRGRDRTYNEQFF. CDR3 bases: TGTGCCACCAGCAGGGGCAGGGACAGAACATACAATGAGCAGTTCTTC.

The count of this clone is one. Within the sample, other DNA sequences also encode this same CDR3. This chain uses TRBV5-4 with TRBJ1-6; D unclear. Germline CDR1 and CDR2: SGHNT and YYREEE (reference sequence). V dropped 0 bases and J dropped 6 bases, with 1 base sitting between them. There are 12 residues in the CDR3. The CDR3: CASSLGNSPLHF. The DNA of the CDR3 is TGTGCCAGCAGCTTGGGTAATTCACCCCTCCACTTT.

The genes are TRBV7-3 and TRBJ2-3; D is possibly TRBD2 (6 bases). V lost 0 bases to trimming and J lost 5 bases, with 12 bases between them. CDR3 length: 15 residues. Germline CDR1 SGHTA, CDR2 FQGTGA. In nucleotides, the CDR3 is TGTGCCAGCAGCTTAACCTTCGGGGGTCAAGATACGCAGTATTTT. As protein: CASSLTFGGQDTQYF.

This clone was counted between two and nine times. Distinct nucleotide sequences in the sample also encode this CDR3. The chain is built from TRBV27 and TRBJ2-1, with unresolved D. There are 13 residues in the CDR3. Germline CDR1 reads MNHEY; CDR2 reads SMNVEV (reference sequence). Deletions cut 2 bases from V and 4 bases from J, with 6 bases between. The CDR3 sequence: CASSLVVYNEQFF. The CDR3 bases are TGTGCCAGCAGTTTAGTAGTTTACAATGAGCAGTTCTTC.

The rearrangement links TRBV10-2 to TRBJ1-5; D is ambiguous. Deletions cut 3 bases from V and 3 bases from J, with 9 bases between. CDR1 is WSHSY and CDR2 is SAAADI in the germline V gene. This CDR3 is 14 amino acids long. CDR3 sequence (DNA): TGCGCCAGCAGTGATTTCGGAAACAATCAGCCCCAGCATTTT. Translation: CASSDFGNNQPQHF.

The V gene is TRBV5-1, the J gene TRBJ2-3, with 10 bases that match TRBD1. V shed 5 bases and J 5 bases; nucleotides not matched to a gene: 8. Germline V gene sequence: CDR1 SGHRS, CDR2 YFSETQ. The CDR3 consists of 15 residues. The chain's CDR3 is CASRSDRGHLDTQYF. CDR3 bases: TGCGCCAGCAGATCTGACAGGGGGCACTTAGATACGCAGTATTTT.

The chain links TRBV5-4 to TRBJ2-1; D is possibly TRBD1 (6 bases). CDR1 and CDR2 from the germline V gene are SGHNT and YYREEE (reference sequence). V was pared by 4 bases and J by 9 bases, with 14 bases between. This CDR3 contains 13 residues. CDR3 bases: TGTGCCAGCAGCATCCAAGGGGGTTTTGAGCAGTTCTTC. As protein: CASSIQGGFEQFF.

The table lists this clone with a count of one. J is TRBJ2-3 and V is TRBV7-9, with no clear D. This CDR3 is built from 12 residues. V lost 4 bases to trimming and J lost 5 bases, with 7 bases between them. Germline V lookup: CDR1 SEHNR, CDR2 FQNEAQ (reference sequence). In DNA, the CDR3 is TGTGCCAGCAGCTCGAGTCAAGATACGCAGTATTTT. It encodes CASSSSQDTQYF.

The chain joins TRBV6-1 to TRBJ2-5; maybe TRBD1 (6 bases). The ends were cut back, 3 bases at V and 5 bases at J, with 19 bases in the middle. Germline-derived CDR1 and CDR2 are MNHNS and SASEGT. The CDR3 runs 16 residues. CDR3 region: CASSDWTDLRGETQYF. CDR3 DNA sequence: TGTGCCAGCAGTGACTGGACAGACCTGAGAGGGGAGACCCAGTACTTC.

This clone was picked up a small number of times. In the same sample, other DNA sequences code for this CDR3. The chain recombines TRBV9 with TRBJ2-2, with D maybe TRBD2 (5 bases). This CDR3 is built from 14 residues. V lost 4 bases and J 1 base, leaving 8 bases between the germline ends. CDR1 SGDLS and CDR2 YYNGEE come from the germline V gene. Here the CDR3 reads CASSPGGNTGELFF. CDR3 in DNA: TGTGCCAGCAGCCCCGGAGGGAACACCGGGGAGCTGTTTTTT. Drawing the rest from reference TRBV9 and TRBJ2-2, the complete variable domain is DSGVTQTPKHLITATGQRVTLRCSPRSGDLSVYWYQQSLDQGLQFLIQYYNGEERAKGNILERFSAQQFPDLHSELNLSSLELGDSALYFCASSPGGNTGELFFGEGSRLTVL.

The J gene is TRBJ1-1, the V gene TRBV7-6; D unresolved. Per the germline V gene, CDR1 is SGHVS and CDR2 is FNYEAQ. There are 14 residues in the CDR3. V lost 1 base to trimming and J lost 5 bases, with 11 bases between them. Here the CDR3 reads CASSLGWEGTEAFF. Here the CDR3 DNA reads TGTGCCAGCAGCTTAGGTTGGGAAGGGACTGAAGCTTTCTTT. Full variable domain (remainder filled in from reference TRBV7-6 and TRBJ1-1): GAGVSQSPRYKVTKRGQDVALRCDPISGHVSLYWYRQALGQGPEFLTYFNYEAQQDKSGLPNDRFSAERPEGSISTLTIQRTEQRDSAMYRCASSLGWEGTEAFFGQGTRLTVV.

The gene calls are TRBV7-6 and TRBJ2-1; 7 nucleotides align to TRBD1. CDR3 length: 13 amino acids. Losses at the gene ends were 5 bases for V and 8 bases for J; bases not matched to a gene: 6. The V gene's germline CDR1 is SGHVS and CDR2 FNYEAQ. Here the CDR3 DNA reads TGTGCCAGCAGCCTACTAGGGGGCGATGAGCAGTTCTTC. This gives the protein CASSLLGGDEQFF.

CDR3 nucleotides: TGTGCCAGCAGCTCAATCGGACTCGACAGGATGCAGGCACCCCTCCACTTT. Translated: CASSSIGLDRMQAPLHF. The rearrangement links TRBV27 to TRBJ1-6; possibly TRBD1 for D (6 bases). V lost 6 bases to trimming and J lost 11 bases, with 26 bases between them. CDR3 length: 17 amino acids. Germline V CDR1 and CDR2: MNHEY, SMNVEV (reference sequence).